This TCR beta chain was identified during a study of post-analysis software for immune sequencing data. The study's findings and limits: TRBV5-6, TRBV5-1 and TRBV20-1 were among four to six TRBV segments more frequent in patients than controls. Versus controls, multiple sclerosis patients showed significantly lower diversity (normalized Chao1).

This clonotype was recorded many times. Its antigen is unknown. This CDR3 contains 17 residues. V was cut by 1 base and J by 8 bases, with 21 bases left in between. The germline gives CDR1 LNHNV, CDR2 YYDKDF (reference sequence). The TCR beta cDNA libraries carried unique molecular identifiers. TCRdb re-derived calls from the PCR reads in MiXCR, one entry per CDR3 protein. There are approximately 350,000 distinct CDR3 sequences in the sample; approximately 33% occur only once, and 13% lies in the top ten. The gene calls are TRBV15 and TRBJ1-5, with a tentative D call TRBD1 (5 bases). The source is a girl aged 5 to 17 with multiple sclerosis. The sequenced material came from blood. The chain's CDR3 is CATSRVERRGNKEPQHF. The CDR3 region has the DNA TGTGCCACCAGCAGAGTCGAACGGCGGGGGAATAAGGAGCCCCAGCATTTT.